The sequence of this TCR beta chain was determined in a study of molecular identifiers for immune sequencing clone quantification. TCRdb processed the PCR reads anew with MiXCR; each CDR3 protein has one entry. The data show just over 95,000 distinct CDR3 sequences, with approximately 25% seen just once and roughly 1% held by the top ten. Trimming shortened V by 0 bases and J by 1 base, and 3 bases separated the two germline ends. The CDR3 runs to 13 residues. The germline V gene encodes CDR1 LGHNA and CDR2 YSLEER. Naive CD8 T cells underwent sorting with the CD8+CD4-CCR7+CD45RA+ definition. Remarks on this clonotype: A much larger clone is a single base away; this may be a read error.

The chain is built from TRBV4-3 and TRBJ1-1; D unclear. The sample comprised naive CD8+ T cells from blood, with Jurkat cell RNA spiked in. Subset in this sample: FACS-sorted CD8+CD4-CCR7+CD45RA+ naive T cells. This receptor was taken from a human donor in good health. Some libraries in this study had Jurkat cell RNA spiked in. The CDR3 DNA sequence: TGCGCCAGCAGCCAAGACCCGAACACTGAAGCTTTCTTT. Translated: CASSQDPNTEAFF.